This T cell receptor beta chain was found in a study of blood T cell repertoires in COVID-19. As for the study in general: Sample material is recorded as cDNA or gDNA derived from T cells, B-cell-depleted T cells, or PBMCs.

Assay: immunoSEQ multiplex PCR; the TCRdb copy retains only in-frame clones and omits some. Seen here are around 300,000 clones, 80% to 90% observed once, and the top ten hold less than 5.5%. The CDR3 is 15 amino acids. The V end was cut by 5 bases, the J end by 4 bases, with 17 bases between. Germline CDR1 reads SGHVS; CDR2 reads FQNEAQ. V is TRBV7-8 and J is TRBJ1-2; tentative D call: TRBD1 (5 bases). The sample taken for sequencing was PBMCs or T cells enriched from blood (not recorded which). The sequence came from a man aged 30 to 39 who had recovered from COVID-19. The CDR3 is CASSHDSLPFYGYTF. In nucleotides, the CDR3 is TGTGCCAGCAGCCACGACAGCCTTCCTTTCTATGGCTACACCTTC.